The clone carrying this T cell receptor beta chain has a handful of counts. Its cognate antigen is unknown. Other DNA sequences in this sample translate to the same CDR3. These data belong to a study of T cell responses to AZD1222 COVID-19 vaccine. Some clones are missing from TCRdb's copy, which holds only in-frame ones; the method was immunoSEQ multiplex PCR. The sample lists some 93,000 clones, 70% to 90% occurring once. Study findings and constraints: The number of AZD1222 recipients seropositive at baseline was only five or six. Increases in Spike-specific TCR breadth and depth were seen after two AZD1222 doses. Females made up more of the donors, who were largely white British, and clonal diversity may have come out too low.

The study pooled second doses at about 4 or about 12 weeks. Trimming took off 2 bases at V and 0 bases at J, with 1 base between the two ends. The CDR3 has 12 amino acids. Germline CDR1 reads MDHEN; CDR2 reads SYDVKM. The chain links TRBV28 to TRBJ1-2, with D unresolved. The sequenced sample was peripheral blood, obtained 28 days after the second AZD1222 dose. This TCR derives from an adult who received the AZD1222 COVID-19 vaccine. The DNA of the CDR3 is TGTGCCAGCAGTTTAACTAACTATGGCTACACCTTC. It translates to CASSLTNYGYTF.